A single sample gave rise to the 31 T cell receptor beta chains below, sequenced in a study of identical twins. One entry per CDR3 protein, called by TCRdb with MiXCR from the 5' RACE reads. The sample contains 1,800,000 or so distinct CDR3 sequences, under 35% of which appear only once. The material sequenced was cord blood. Every receptor here comes from a newborn girl in good health.

The chain carries TRBV12-3 or TRBV12-4 and TRBJ2-3, with 7 bases that match TRBD2. The V gene end was trimmed by 5 bases and the J gene end by 4 bases; junction bases not matched to a gene: 12. The CDR3 covers 16 residues. CDR3 DNA: TGTGCCAGCAGTCAGCGACAGCGGGGTCCATCAGATACGCAGTATTTT. It specifies CASSQRQRGPSDTQYF.

This clonotype was picked up many times. The chain joins TRBV5-1 to TRBJ2-3; TRBD1 matches 8 bases. The V gene end was trimmed by 7 bases and the J gene end by 2 bases; junction bases not matched to a gene: 9. This CDR3 has 15 residues. From germline, CDR1 is SGHRS and CDR2 YFSETQ. The CDR3 reads CASYLRDRITDTQYF. Written as DNA, the CDR3 is TGCGCCAGCTACCTCCGGGACAGGATCACAGATACGCAGTATTTT.

This sequence joins TRBV11-3 and TRBJ2-2; 7 bases match TRBD1. V was clipped by 1 base and J by 5 bases; unmatched bases: 7. The CDR3 runs 16 residues. Germline V gives CDR1 SGHNT, CDR2 YENEEA. The CDR3 spells CASSLGGLGQTGELFF. The CDR3 coding sequence is TGTGCCAGCAGCTTAGGAGGTCTGGGACAGACCGGGGAGCTGTTTTTT. The full variable domain, with the rest looked up from reference TRBV11-3 and TRBJ2-2, is EAGVVQSPRYKIIEKKQPVAFWCNPISGHNTLYWYLQNLGQGPELLIRYENEEAVDDSQLPKDRFSAERLKGVDSTLKIQPAELGDSAVYLCASSLGGLGQTGELFFGEGSRLTVL.

The chain joins TRBV20-1 to TRBJ2-3, with D unclear. CDR3 length: 10 amino acids. V was pared by 3 bases and J by 5 bases, with 3 bases between. The germline gives CDR1 DFQATT, CDR2 SNEGSKA (reference sequence). The CDR3 nucleotides read TGCAGTGCTAGTTTAGATACGCAGTATTTT. Translation gives CSASLDTQYF.

The genes are TRBV21-1 and TRBJ1-1; the tabulated D call, TRBD1, remains unverified against the DNA. TRBV21-1 is assigned pseudogene status. CDR3 length: 13 amino acids. CDR3 sequence reads: CASSKGRGRGAFF. CDR3 nucleotide sequence: TGTGCCAGCAGCAAAGGGAGGGGCAGGGGAGCTTTCTTT.

Ten or more counts support this clonotype. The V call is TRBV4-2, the J call TRBJ2-3; TRBD1 is a possible D gene (6 bases). The length of the CDR3 is 15 residues. V lost 0 bases and J 2 bases, leaving 9 bases between the germline ends. Germline CDR1 reads LGHNA; CDR2 reads YNFKEQ. CDR3 nucleotide sequence: TGTGCCAGCAGCCAAGAGGGGACACCCACAGATACGCAGTATTTT. Protein: CASSQEGTPTDTQYF.

The genes are TRBV24-1 and TRBJ2-3; TRBD2 matches at 13 bases. V lost 3 bases, J lost 7 bases, and 3 bases stayed unmatched. The CDR3 loop spans 15 amino acids. Per the germline V gene, CDR1 is KGHDR and CDR2 is SFDVKD. CDR3 DNA sequence: TGTGCCACCAGTGATGTGACTAGCGGGAGGAATACGCAGTATTTT. It specifies CATSDVTSGRNTQYF.

This clonotype was counted only a few times. The V and J genes are TRBV4-1 and TRBJ2-1; no firm D call. V was shortened by 1 base and J by 4 bases, with 11 bases between the two germline ends. The CDR3 is made up of 15 amino acids. Looked up from germline, CDR1 is MGHRA and CDR2 is YSYEKL. As DNA, the CDR3 is TGCGCCAGCAGCCAAGGGTTCAGGCCTTACAATGAGCAGTTCTTC. Protein: CASSQGFRPYNEQFF.

There are a few counts of this clonotype. One junction end disagrees with the germline gene, perhaps due to a read error. CDR3 DNA sequence: TGCAGCGTTGCATTCCGACAGGGCACTAAAGCTTTCTTT. Translating it yields CSVAFRQGTKAFF. The gene calls are TRBV29-1 and TRBJ1-1; 7 nucleotides agree with TRBD1. The CDR3 loop spans 13 amino acids. Germline CDR1 is SQVTM and CDR2 is ANQGSEA.

This clonotype was seen a few times. The genes are TRBV5-1 and TRBJ2-3; 7 nucleotides agree with TRBD1. The V gene end was trimmed by 5 bases and the J gene end by 2 bases; junction bases not matched to a gene: 17. CDR1 is SGHRS and CDR2 is YFSETQ in the germline V gene. The CDR3 runs 18 residues. The CDR3 DNA reads as TGCGCCAGCAGGTTAGGATCACGATGGGGGACAGACACAGATACGCAGTATTTT. It encodes CASRLGSRWGTDTDTQYF.

On this clonotype itself: A single base separates this from a much larger clone, so it may be a read error. V and J are TRBV2 and TRBJ2-5; 11 bases are a match to TRBD2. Per germline, CDR1 SNHLY and CDR2 FYNNEI. The CDR3 has 13 residues. With V trimmed by 10 bases and J by 11 bases, 12 bases remained unmatched. The CDR3, as DNA: TGTGCCATTCTGACTAGCGGGACCTACGGGCAGTACTTC. This translates into CAILTSGTYGQYF.

This clonotype was seen a few times. The chain employs TRBV10-2 and TRBJ2-1; D might be TRBD2 (5 bases). The CDR3 runs to 14 residues. V was cut by 5 bases and J by 7 bases, with 15 bases left in between. CDR1 and CDR2 from the germline V gene are WSHSY and SAAADI. CDR3 sequence reads: CASSSSSPRNEQFF. Here the CDR3 DNA reads TGCGCCAGCAGTTCGTCTAGCCCCCGAAATGAGCAGTTCTTC.

This clonotype was seen a handful of times. V is TRBV6-1 and J is TRBJ1-1, with D unclear. The germline CDR1 and CDR2 sequences are MNHNS and SASEGT. This CDR3 region has 14 residues. V gave up 6 bases and J gave up 0 bases, with 11 bases separating them. The CDR3 DNA reads TGTGCCAGCAGCGCACGCATCATGAACACTGAAGCTTTCTTT. Protein: CASSARIMNTEAFF.

The chain is built from TRBV20-1 and TRBJ1-5; TRBD1 matches at 9 bases. The CDR3 has 16 residues. Looked up from germline, CDR1 is DFQATT and CDR2 is SNEGSKA (reference sequence). The junction had 6 bases not matched to a gene; V was cut back by 3 bases and J by 0 bases. CDR3 nucleotide sequence: TGCAGTGCTAGCCGGGACAGGGTACATAGCAATCAGCCCCAGCATTTT. It specifies CSASRDRVHSNQPQHF.

The chain employs TRBV20-1 and TRBJ1-1; the D gene is possibly TRBD1 (6 bases). Trimming pared 6 bases from V and 1 base from J, leaving 21 bases between. Germline values: CDR1 DFQATT, CDR2 SNEGSKA (reference sequence). The CDR3 is made up of 16 amino acids. The CDR3 region has the DNA TGCAGTGCGATACAGGGTGCATTCTTAGAGAACACTGAAGCTTTCTTT. This codes for CSAIQGAFLENTEAFF.

The chain uses TRBV6-1 and TRBJ2-1; 9 bases are shared with TRBD2. CDR1 and CDR2 from the germline V gene are MNHNS and SASEGT. CDR3 length: 18 amino acids. V shed 7 bases, J shed 9 bases, and the junction held 22 bases outside the gene matches. CDR3 amino acids: CASTPPIAGAEVYGEQFF. The CDR3 DNA sequence: TGTGCCAGCACCCCACCGATAGCGGGAGCGGAGGTTTATGGTGAGCAGTTCTTC.

The chain links TRBV20-1 to TRBJ1-6; D not resolved. Germline V lookup: CDR1 DFQATT, CDR2 SNEGSKA (reference sequence). The CDR3 loop spans 18 amino acids. The V and J ends lost 1 base and 6 bases respectively, with 22 bases between them. This CDR3 reads CSARGKAKLALPNSPLHF. The CDR3 region has the DNA TGCAGTGCTAGAGGCAAGGCTAAGTTGGCTCTTCCTAATTCACCCCTCCACTTT.

This clonotype was counted between two and nine times. The chain couples TRBV5-1 to TRBJ2-3; 11 nucleotides line up with TRBD1. CDR3 length: 15 amino acids. Per the germline V gene, CDR1 is SGHRS and CDR2 is YFSETQ. The V segment lost 3 bases and the J segment 7 bases; nucleotides outside the gene matches: 7. For the CDR3, the DNA is TGCGCCAGCAGCTGGGCCGGGACAGGGGGGAATACGCAGTATTTT. The encoded protein is CASSWAGTGGNTQYF.

V and J are TRBV7-2 and TRBJ2-5; 8 nucleotides line up with TRBD2. CDR3 length: 15 amino acids. The ends lost 2 bases at V and 5 bases at J; junction bases unmatched: 7. Looked up from germline, CDR1 is SGHTA and CDR2 is FQGNSA. CDR3 bases: TGTGCCAGCAGCTTAAACGGGGGGGCCTGGGAGACCCAGTACTTC. Residues: CASSLNGGAWETQYF.

There are a few counts of this clonotype. This rearrangement joins TRBV27 to TRBJ2-3, with D maybe TRBD1 (5 bases). The germline V gene encodes CDR1 MNHEY and CDR2 SMNVEV (reference sequence). The CDR3 sequence is 15 residues long. V was pared by 3 bases and J by 4 bases, with 14 bases between. The CDR3 region is CASSLTGRGADTQYF. CDR3 in DNA: TGTGCCAGCAGTTTGACCGGAAGGGGTGCAGATACGCAGTATTTT.

At least ten counts were recorded for this clonotype. The rearrangement links TRBV7-2 to TRBJ2-5; D remains unclear. Germline V gene lookup returns CDR1 SGHTA and CDR2 FQGNSA. V gave up 1 base and J gave up 0 bases, with 3 bases separating them. The CDR3 has 13 amino acids. For the CDR3, the DNA is TGTGCCAGCAGCTTAGTTTACCAAGAGACCCAGTACTTC. Residues: CASSLVYQETQYF.

The sample holds many counts of this clonotype. The chain links TRBV14 to TRBJ2-4, with D uncertain. CDR1 and CDR2 from the germline V gene are SGHDN and FVKESK. Trimming removed 1 base at V and 8 bases at J, with 3 bases between. The CDR3 has 11 amino acids. The CDR3 here is CASSQAYIQYF. In DNA form, the CDR3 reads TGTGCCAGCAGCCAAGCGTACATTCAGTACTTC. The complete variable domain, with remaining parts taken from reference TRBV14 and TRBJ2-4, reads EAGVTQFPSHSVIEKGQTVTLRCDPISGHDNLYWYRRVMGKEIKFLLHFVKESKQDESGMPNNRFLAERTGGTYSTLKVQPAELEDSGVYFCASSQAYIQYFGAGTRLSVL.

The genes are TRBV6-1 and TRBJ2-7; D remains unclear. Germline assignment: CDR1 MNHNS and CDR2 SASEGT. The CDR3 is 14 amino acids. Trimming removed 2 bases from V and 1 base from J, with 9 bases in between. The CDR3 DNA reads as TGTGCCAGCAGTGAACCCCCAGTTTCCTACGAGCAGTACTTC. Amino acid sequence: CASSEPPVSYEQYF.

This clonotype turned up a few times. An end of the junction differs from the germline gene, which may be a read error. V usage is TRBV7-7 and J usage is TRBJ2-2, with 7 bases lining up with TRBD2. CDR3 length: 16 residues. Per the germline V gene, CDR1 is SSHAT and CDR2 is FNYEAQ (reference sequence). CDR3 DNA sequence: TGTGCTAGCAGCCCAGGACTAGTCTGGGAGACCGGGGAGCTGTTTTTT. Translated: CASSPGLVWETGELFF.

This chain connects TRBV27 to TRBJ1-6, with D unresolved. The V gene's germline CDR1 is MNHEY and CDR2 SMNVEV (reference sequence). The ends were cut back, 8 bases at V and 4 bases at J, with 12 bases in the middle. CDR3 length equals 14 residues. CDR3 sequence (DNA): TGTGCCAGCCATGGACGGTGGTATAATTCACCCCTCCACTTT. Encoded protein: CASHGRWYNSPLHF.

This chain's CDR3 is CATSDSLAGGSYNEQFF. The CDR3 nucleotides read TGTGCCACCAGTGACTCACTAGCGGGGGGCTCCTACAATGAGCAGTTCTTC. The chain is built from TRBV24-1 and TRBJ2-1; 12 nucleotides match TRBD2. This CDR3 has 17 amino acids. V was pared by 4 bases and J by 0 bases, with 3 bases of the junction left unmatched. Germline V lookup: CDR1 KGHDR, CDR2 SFDVKD.

This chain joins TRBV27 and TRBJ1-2; D may be TRBD1 (6 bases). CDR1 is MNHEY, CDR2 SMNVEV, per germline (reference sequence). The CDR3 length is 14 residues. The V and J ends lost 0 bases and 5 bases respectively, with 10 bases between them. The CDR3 DNA reads TGTGCCAGCAGTTTATCGGAGAGGGGGTATGGCTACACCTTC. Its protein is CASSLSERGYGYTF.

Details on this clonotype: This may be a read error: a much more frequent sequence differs by one nucleotide. The chain couples TRBV28 to TRBJ2-4; the match to TRBD2 covers 8 bases. The CDR3 totals 15 residues. Germline V CDR1 and CDR2: MDHEN, SYDVKM. This chain's CDR3 is CAGSPIGTSKNIQYF. CDR3 nucleotide sequence: TGTGCCGGCAGTCCTATCGGGACTAGCAAAAACATTCAGTACTTC.

CDR3 region: CASSINDREQPQHF. CDR3 bases: TGTGCCAGCAGTATAAATGACAGGGAACAGCCCCAGCATTTT. This sequence joins TRBV12-3 or TRBV12-4 and TRBJ1-5; TRBD1 aligns across 7 bases. This CDR3 has 14 residues. V was pared by 5 bases and J by 7 bases, with 8 bases of the junction left unmatched.

V usage is TRBV4-1 and J usage is TRBJ2-5; 7 nucleotides align to TRBD1. CDR1 is MGHRA, CDR2 YSYEKL, per germline. Trimming removed 1 base from V and 2 bases from J; junction bases left unmatched: 4. This CDR3 has 15 residues. Here the CDR3 reads CASSQVGTVQETQYF. CDR3 coding DNA: TGCGCCAGCAGCCAAGTTGGGACAGTGCAAGAGACCCAGTACTTC.

With respect to this clonotype: This may be a read error: a much more frequent sequence differs by one nucleotide. V is TRBV6-5 and J is TRBJ2-1; D might be TRBD1 (6 bases). CDR1 is MNHEY and CDR2 is SVGAGI in the germline V gene. With 2 bases removed from V and 5 bases from J, the gap between germline ends came to 7 bases. The CDR3 has 13 residues. The CDR3 loop is CASSYRDNNEQFF. For the CDR3, the DNA is TGTGCCAGCAGTTACCGGGACAACAATGAGCAGTTCTTC.